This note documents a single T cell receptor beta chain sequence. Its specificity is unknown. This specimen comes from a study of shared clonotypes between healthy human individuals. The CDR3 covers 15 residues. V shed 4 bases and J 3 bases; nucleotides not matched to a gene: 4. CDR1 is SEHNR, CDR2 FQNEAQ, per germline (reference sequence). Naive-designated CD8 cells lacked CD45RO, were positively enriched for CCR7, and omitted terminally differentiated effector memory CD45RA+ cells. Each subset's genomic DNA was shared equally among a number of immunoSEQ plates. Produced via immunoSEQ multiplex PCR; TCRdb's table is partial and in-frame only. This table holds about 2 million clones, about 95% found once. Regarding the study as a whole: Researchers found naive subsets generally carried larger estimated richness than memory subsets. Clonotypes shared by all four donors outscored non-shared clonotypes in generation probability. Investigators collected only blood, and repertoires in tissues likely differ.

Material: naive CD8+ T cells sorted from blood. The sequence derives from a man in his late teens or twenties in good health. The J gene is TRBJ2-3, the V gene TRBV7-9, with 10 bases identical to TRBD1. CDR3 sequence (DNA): TGTGCCAGCAGCTCAGGACAGGGGGAGACAGATACGCAGTATTTT. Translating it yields CASSSGQGETDTQYF.